Listed below are T cell receptor beta chains from one sample, sequenced in a study of shared clonotypes between healthy human individuals. Clones were read by immunoSEQ multiplex PCR, and TCRdb kept only the in-frame ones, dropping some. The sample has approximately 2,200,000 clones, around 93% seen once. Sequenced material: naive CD8+ T cells from PBMCs. The source of these receptors is a man aged 18-30 years in good health. Some clones in this sample may be carry-over from other donors' samples. Each CDR3 is given with its conserved first and last residue. The D gene is left open where the match is weak. Some rows mark clone size as missing; the rest say once, few, many or name a class of expanded clone.

CDR3 | DNA | J | D | V | size
CASSLGTSRTYEQYF | TGTGCCAGCAGCTTGGGGACTAGCAGGACCTACGAGCAGTACTTC | TRBJ2-7 | TRBD2 | TRBV5-4 | -
CASSTYAGTGELFF | TGCGCCAGCAGCACCTACGCAGGGACCGGGGAGCTGTTTTTT | TRBJ2-2 | - | TRBV4-3 | -
CASSIDRVGTEAFF | TGTGCCAGTAGTATAGACAGGGTTGGCACTGAAGCTTTCTTT | TRBJ1-1 | - | TRBV19 | -
CASALGVSYEQYF | TGTGCCAGCGCCCTGGGGGTCTCCTACGAGCAGTACTTC | TRBJ2-7 | - | TRBV25-1 | -
CASSRAGIYEQYF | TGTGCCAGCAGCCGAGCGGGGATCTACGAGCAGTACTTC | TRBJ2-7 | TRBD2 | TRBV28 | -
CASSLIGSAKNIQYF | TGTGCCAGCAGTTTAATTGGGTCGGCCAAAAACATTCAGTACTTC | TRBJ2-4 | - | TRBV28 | -
CASSFVGEQYF | TGTGCCAGCAGTTTTGTCGGCGAGCAGTACTTC | TRBJ2-7 | - | TRBV28 | -
CASSFSVVAGEETQYF | TGTGCCAGCAGTTTCTCCGTAGTAGCGGGAGAAGAGACCCAGTACTTC | TRBJ2-5 | TRBD2 | TRBV28 | -
CSVEAGGTEAFF | TGCAGCGTTGAGGCAGGGGGCACTGAAGCTTTCTTT | TRBJ1-1 | TRBD1 | TRBV29-1 | few
CASSVGQYF | TGTGCCAGCAGTGTCGGGCAGTACTTC | TRBJ2-7 | - | TRBV27 | -
CASREDTSPSYEQYF | TGTGCCAGCAGGGAGGACACCAGCCCCTCCTACGAGCAGTACTTC | TRBJ2-7 | - | TRBV7-9 | -
CASSLRTSGNTGELFF | TGCGCCAGCAGCCTAAGGACTAGCGGGAACACCGGGGAGCTGTTTTTT | TRBJ2-2 | TRBD2 | TRBV5-1 | -
CASSLTGPGELFF | TGTGCCAGCAGTTTAACGGGTCCCGGGGAGCTGTTTTTT | TRBJ2-2 | - | TRBV27 | -
CASSFDRGRNEQFF | TGTGCCAGCAGTTTCGACAGGGGGCGGAATGAGCAGTTCTTC | TRBJ2-1 | TRBD1 | TRBV28 | -
CASSLGRGQDQPQHF | TGTGCCAGCAGTTTGGGAAGGGGGCAAGATCAGCCCCAGCATTTT | TRBJ1-5 | TRBD1 | TRBV27 | -
CASSRSNAGWNNEQFF | TGTGCCAGCAGCCGTTCAAACGCCGGATGGAACAATGAGCAGTTCTTC | TRBJ2-1 | - | TRBV27 | -
CASSLSRDRGYWPQHF | TGTGCCAGCAGTTTGAGTCGGGACAGGGGGTATTGGCCCCAGCATTTT | TRBJ1-5 | TRBD1 | TRBV27 | -
CASSSGTGIYEQYF | TGTGCCAGCAGTTCCGGGACAGGGATTTACGAGCAGTACTTC | TRBJ2-7 | TRBD1 | TRBV7-9 | once
CASSTPKREGYGANVLTF | TGTGCCAGCAGCACACCGAAGCGGGAGGGGTACGGGGCCAACGTCCTGACTTTC | TRBJ2-6 | TRBD2 | TRBV9 | -
CASSDLRSEQFF | TGTGCCAGCAGCGACCTTAGGAGTGAGCAGTTCTTC | TRBJ2-1 | - | TRBV7-9 | -
CASTPGLAAHYEQYF | TGTGCCAGCACCCCGGGACTAGCGGCCCACTACGAGCAGTACTTC | TRBJ2-7 | TRBD2 | TRBV2 | -
CASSHSTGVSQPQHF | TGCGCCAGCAGCCATTCCACAGGGGTAAGTCAGCCCCAGCATTTT | TRBJ1-5 | TRBD1 | TRBV4-1 | -
CASSPWTAPSEKLFF | TGTGCCAGCAGCCCCTGGACAGCCCCTTCGGAAAAACTGTTTTTT | TRBJ1-4 | - | TRBV27 | -
CASSLNPPEGLAGVPYEQYF | TGTGCCAGCAGTTTAAACCCCCCCGAGGGACTAGCGGGAGTACCCTACGAGCAGTACTTC | TRBJ2-7 | TRBD2 | TRBV27 | -
CASRPNRGYSNQPQHF | TGTGCCAGCAGACCTAACAGGGGCTATAGCAATCAGCCCCAGCATTTT | TRBJ1-5 | TRBD1 | TRBV27 | -
CASSPDGSGNTIYF | TGTGCCAGCTCACCGGACGGCTCTGGAAACACCATATATTTT | TRBJ1-3 | - | TRBV18 | -
CASSITAWSNQPQHF | TGTGCCAGTAGTATAACCGCATGGAGCAATCAGCCCCAGCATTTT | TRBJ1-5 | - | TRBV19 | -
CASSPRWDEVFF | TGTGCCAGCAGCCCAAGATGGGATGAGGTGTTCTTC | TRBJ2-1 | - | TRBV7-6 | once
CAIRQGDTEAFF | TGTGCCATCAGACAGGGGGATACTGAAGCTTTCTTT | TRBJ1-1 | TRBD1 | TRBV10-3 | -
CASALPRLGGHEQFF | TGTGCCAGCGCCTTACCCAGGTTGGGGGGCCATGAGCAGTTCTTC | TRBJ2-1 | - | TRBV6-5 | -
CASSWDGYEQYF | TGTGCCAGCAGTTGGGACGGCTACGAGCAGTACTTC | TRBJ2-7 | - | TRBV27 | -
CASTPRGDTEAFF | TGTGCCAGCACTCCACGGGGGGACACTGAAGCTTTCTTT | TRBJ1-1 | - | TRBV27 | -
CASSTSGSGHEQYF | TGTGCCAGCAGTACTAGCGGGAGCGGCCACGAGCAGTACTTC | TRBJ2-7 | TRBD2 | TRBV7-8 | -
CASSERGRATEAFF | TGTGCCAGCAGTGAAAGGGGCCGGGCCACTGAAGCTTTCTTT | TRBJ1-1 | - | TRBV6-1 | -
CASSGGGLAGLTQYF | TGTGCCAGCAGCGGTGGGGGGCTAGCGGGACTGACGCAGTATTTT | TRBJ2-3 | TRBD2 | TRBV27 | -
CASSYDGGVDYGYTF | TGCGCCAGCAGCTACGACGGAGGGGTTGACTATGGCTACACCTTC | TRBJ1-2 | - | TRBV4-1 | -
CASSYPGAFF | TGTGCCAGCAGCTACCCCGGAGCTTTCTTT | TRBJ1-1 | - | TRBV11-2 | once
CASSQVRESNEKLFF | TGTGCCAGCAGCCAAGTGAGAGAGTCTAATGAAAAACTGTTTTTT | TRBJ1-4 | - | TRBV4-2 | -
CATSRGRGAVRELFF | TGTGCCACCAGCAGGGGCAGGGGAGCGGTAAGGGAGCTGTTTTTT | TRBJ2-2 | - | TRBV15 | -
CASSLLGLAGYEQFF | TGTGCCAGCAGTTTATTGGGACTAGCGGGATATGAGCAGTTCTTC | TRBJ2-1 | TRBD2 | TRBV27 | -
CASSFNEGLYGYTF | TGTGCCAGCAGTTTCAATGAGGGGCTTTATGGCTACACCTTC | TRBJ1-2 | - | TRBV28 | -
CATSRDGVWDYNEQFF | TGTGCCACCAGCAGAGATGGAGTCTGGGACTACAATGAGCAGTTCTTC | TRBJ2-1 | - | TRBV15 | -
CASSPDSGGRGEQFF | TGTGCCAGCAGTCCCGATTCGGGAGGTAGAGGTGAGCAGTTCTTC | TRBJ2-1 | TRBD2 | TRBV27 | -
CASSSSWDRDYGYTF | TGCGCCAGCAGCTCCTCGTGGGACAGGGACTATGGCTACACCTTC | TRBJ1-2 | TRBD1 | TRBV5-1 | once
CSVAIPTGASNTEAFF | TGCAGCGTCGCAATCCCAACAGGGGCCTCGAACACTGAAGCTTTCTTT | TRBJ1-1 | TRBD1 | TRBV29-1 | -
CASSLGTTYEQYF | TGTGCCAGCAGTTTGGGGACCACCTACGAGCAGTACTTT | TRBJ2-7 | - | TRBV27 | -
CASSFGGPNEQFF | TGTGCCAGCAGTTTTGGGGGTCCCAATGAGCAGTTCTTC | TRBJ2-1 | - | TRBV27 | -
CASSPRGLGLYEQYF | TGTGCCAGCAGTCCCAGGGGGCTGGGGTTGTACGAGCAGTACTTC | TRBJ2-7 | TRBD1 | TRBV27 | -
CASSQDWEREIDNEQFF | TGCGCCAGCAGCCAAGATTGGGAGCGGGAGATCGACAATGAGCAGTTCTTC | TRBJ2-1 | TRBD2 | TRBV4-3 | -
CASSFLPGDTDTQYF | TGTGCCAGCAGTTTTTTGCCAGGGGACACAGATACGCAGTATTTT | TRBJ2-3 | - | TRBV27 | -
CASSVGRAKNIQYF | TGTGCCAGCAGCGTAGGAAGGGCCAAAAACATTCAGTACTTC | TRBJ2-4 | - | TRBV9 | -
CASSIGAGLNTEAFF | TGTGCCAGTAGTATTGGGGCAGGGTTGAACACTGAAGCTTTCTTT | TRBJ1-1 | - | TRBV19 | -
CASRLSGSYEQYF | TGTGCCAGCAGATTGTCAGGTTCCTACGAGCAGTACTTC | TRBJ2-7 | - | TRBV6-5 | -
CASSQVTSGRAGGDEQYF | TGCGCCAGCAGCCAAGTAACCAGCGGGAGGGCCGGGGGCGACGAGCAGTACTTC | TRBJ2-7 | TRBD2 | TRBV4-1 | -
CASSFRFGQGINNYGYTF | TGTGCCAGCAGTTTCAGATTCGGACAGGGGATTAATAACTATGGCTACACCTTC | TRBJ1-2 | TRBD1 | TRBV28 | -